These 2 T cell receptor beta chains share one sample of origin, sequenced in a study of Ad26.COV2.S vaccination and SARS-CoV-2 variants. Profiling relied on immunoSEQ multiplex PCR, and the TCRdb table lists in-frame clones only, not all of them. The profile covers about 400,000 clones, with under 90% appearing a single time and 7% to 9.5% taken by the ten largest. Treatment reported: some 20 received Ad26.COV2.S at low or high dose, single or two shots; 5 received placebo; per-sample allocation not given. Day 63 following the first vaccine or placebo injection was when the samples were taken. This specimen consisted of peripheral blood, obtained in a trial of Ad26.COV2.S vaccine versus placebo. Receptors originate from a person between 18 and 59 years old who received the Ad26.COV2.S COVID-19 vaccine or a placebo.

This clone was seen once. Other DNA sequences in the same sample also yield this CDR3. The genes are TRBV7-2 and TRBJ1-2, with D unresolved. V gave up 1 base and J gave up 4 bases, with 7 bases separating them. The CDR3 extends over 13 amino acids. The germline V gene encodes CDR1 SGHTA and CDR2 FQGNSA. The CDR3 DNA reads TGTGCCAGCAGCTTAGGACAAGGCTATGGCTACACCTTC. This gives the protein CASSLGQGYGYTF.

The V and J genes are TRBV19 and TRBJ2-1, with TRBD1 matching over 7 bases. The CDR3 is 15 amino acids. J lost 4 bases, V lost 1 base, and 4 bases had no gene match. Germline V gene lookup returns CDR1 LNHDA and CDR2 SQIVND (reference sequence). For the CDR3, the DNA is TGTGCCAGTAGTATAGCGGGACAGCTATACAATGAGCAGTTCTTC. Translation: CASSIAGQLYNEQFF.